This TCR beta chain was recorded in a study of OX40 agonist ivuxolimab in advanced cancers. The wider study: The drug used for patients, ivuxolimab, was an agonistic anti-OX40 (CD134) antibody.

The CDR3 loop spans 12 amino acids. Per germline, CDR1 GTSNPN and CDR2 SVGIG (reference sequence). V was clipped by 3 bases and J by 6 bases, with 9 bases between them. Generated by immunoSEQ multiplex PCR, the TCRdb table keeps only in-frame clones and is missing some. The sample shows 9,500 to 15,000 clones, about four fifths of them seen only once. Sequencing was performed on CD4+ or CD8+ T cells sorted from blood, taken in a trial of the OX40 agonist ivuxolimab. The chain carries TRBV30 and TRBJ2-1; D is unclear. The TCR originated in an adult with an advanced solid tumor such as melanoma, head and neck, liver or kidney cancer. The CDR3 spells CAWSPVVNEQFF. CDR3 nucleotide sequence: TGTGCCTGGAGCCCCGTGGTCAATGAGCAGTTCTTC.